These 15 T cell receptor beta chains were sequenced from one sample in a study of OX40 agonist ivuxolimab in advanced cancers. The table came from immunoSEQ multiplex PCR; TCRdb's copy has only in-frame clones and leaves some out. Of tens of thousands of clones in the sample, about 89% were seen once. This specimen consisted of CD4+ or CD8+ T cells sorted from blood, obtained in a trial of the OX40 agonist ivuxolimab. All receptors come from an adult with an advanced solid tumor such as melanoma, head and neck, liver or kidney cancer.

The chain joins TRBV10-1 to TRBJ2-5; TRBD2 aligns across 7 bases. Per the germline V gene, CDR1 is WNHNN and CDR2 is SYGVQD (reference sequence). There are 15 residues in the CDR3. The junction had 8 bases not matched to a gene; V was cut back by 3 bases and J by 4 bases. CDR3 in amino acids: CASSDGGLIPETQYF. The DNA for the CDR3 is TGCGCCAGCAGTGACGGGGGGTTAATTCCAGAGACCCAGTACTTC.

Only one count was recorded for this clone. This chain uses TRBV6-4 with TRBJ1-2, with 10 bases lining up with TRBD1. The CDR3 is 14 residues long. V trimming: 6 bases; J trimming: 4 bases; junction bases outside the gene matches: 5. Germline CDR1 and CDR2: MRHNA and SNTAGT. This chain's CDR3 is CASRPTGGGYGYTF. The CDR3 DNA follows: TGTGCCAGCAGGCCGACAGGGGGCGGCTATGGCTACACCTTC.

The V and J genes are TRBV5-1 and TRBJ2-7; tentative D call: TRBD1 (5 bases). Germline V gene sequence: CDR1 SGHRS, CDR2 YFSETQ. The CDR3 is 14 amino acids. V lost 0 bases and J lost 7, with 14 bases in between. This CDR3 reads CASSLERGAWEQYF. CDR3 DNA sequence: TGCGCCAGCAGCTTGGAGCGTGGGGCTTGGGAGCAGTACTTC.

This chain links TRBV19 with TRBJ2-1; 7 bases align to TRBD2. V shed 5 bases and J 7 bases; nucleotides not matched to a gene: 8. Germline CDR1 is LNHDA and CDR2 is SQIVND (reference sequence). The CDR3 covers 14 residues. In DNA form, the CDR3 reads TGTGCCAGTAGTGGTGGGAGGGCTTGGAATGAGCAGTTCTTC. This translates into CASSGGRAWNEQFF.

The rearrangement joins TRBV5-4 to TRBJ2-7; maybe TRBD2 (6 bases). CDR1 is SGHNT, CDR2 YYREEE, per germline (reference sequence). The V end lost 10 bases, the J end lost 4 bases, and 24 bases lay between the germline ends. The CDR3 consists of 15 residues. The CDR3 loop reads CAGQGGTGPQYEQYF. DNA for the CDR3: TGTGCCGGCCAGGGCGGGACCGGGCCTCAATACGAGCAGTACTTC.

The V gene is TRBV4-3, the J gene TRBJ2-2; the D gene is possibly TRBD2 (6 bases). CDR3 length equals 16 residues. The V gene's germline CDR1 is LGHNA and CDR2 YSLEER. The V and J ends lost 3 bases and 2 bases respectively, with 13 bases between them. DNA of the CDR3: TGCGCCAGCAGCCAGGCCGGGACTTCAAACACCGGGGAGCTGTTTTTT. Residues: CASSQAGTSNTGELFF.

The chain has TRBV6-5 and TRBJ2-5, with TRBD1 identical over 10 bases. This CDR3 has 15 residues. V was pared by 2 bases and J by 2 bases, with 2 bases of the junction left unmatched. From germline, CDR1 is MNHEY and CDR2 SVGAGI. The CDR3 sequence: CASSYGTGVQETQYF. The CDR3, as DNA: TGTGCCAGCAGTTACGGGACAGGGGTACAAGAGACCCAGTACTTC.

A few counts support this clone. The J gene is TRBJ2-1, the V gene TRBV19; a weak D match, TRBD2 (6 bases). Germline V gene data show CDR1 as LNHDA and CDR2 as SQIVND (reference sequence). The CDR3 runs 15 residues. V was cut by 6 bases and J by 6 bases, with 18 bases left in between. The CDR3 coding sequence is TGTGCCAGTAGCCCCCGGGGGACCTTGGGCAATGAGCAGTTCTTC. Its translation: CASSPRGTLGNEQFF.

V and J are TRBV5-6 and TRBJ2-2, with D perhaps assigned TRBD1 or TRBD2 (5 bases each). The V end lost 2 bases, the J end lost 2 bases, and 22 bases lay between the germline ends. The germline gives CDR1 SGHDT, CDR2 YYEEEE. The CDR3 consists of 19 residues. CDR3 sequence (DNA): TGTGCCAGCAGCTTCCGGGGCGGGCGCCGACCCCTTAACACCGGGGAGCTGTTTTTT. This sequence encodes CASSFRGGRRPLNTGELFF. Drawing the rest from reference TRBV5-6 and TRBJ2-2, the complete variable domain is DAGVTQSPTHLIKTRGQQVTLRCSPKSGHDTVSWYQQALGQGPQFIFQYYEEEERQRGNFPDRFSGHQFPNYSSELNVNALLLGDSALYLCASSFRGGRRPLNTGELFFGEGSRLTVL.

This clone has only a few counts. V gene TRBV10-1 combines with J gene TRBJ2-7, with D perhaps matching TRBD2 (6 bases). Per the germline V gene, CDR1 is WNHNN and CDR2 is SYGVQD (reference sequence). The CDR3 loop spans 15 amino acids. Trimming removed 8 bases at V and 7 bases at J, with 24 bases between. The CDR3 sequence is CASRTPGLRLREQYF. The CDR3 nucleotides are TGCGCCAGCCGAACTCCGGGACTCCGGCTACGGGAGCAGTACTTC.

This clone was seen a handful of times. The rearrangement links TRBV27 to TRBJ1-5; TRBD1 might be the D (5 bases). V dropped 3 bases and J dropped 0 bases, with 9 bases sitting between them. This CDR3 is 15 amino acids long. Germline values: CDR1 MNHEY, CDR2 SMNVEV (reference sequence). CDR3 coding DNA: TGTGCCAGCAGTTTTAGGGGTTATAGCAATCAGCCCCAGCATTTT. Protein product: CASSFRGYSNQPQHF.

V usage is TRBV30 and J usage is TRBJ2-7; the D gene could be TRBD1 or TRBD2 (5 bases each). V was cut by 4 bases and J by 2 bases, with 15 bases left in between. The CDR3 contains 14 residues. In germline, CDR1 is GTSNPN, CDR2 SVGIG (reference sequence). The CDR3 bases are TGTGCCTGGAACTCCGGGACGGTGACCTACGAGCAGTACTTC. This encodes CAWNSGTVTYEQYF.

The V call is TRBV10-3, the J call TRBJ1-3; no reliable D call. Looked up from germline, CDR1 is ENHRY and CDR2 is SYGVKD. V shed 4 bases and J shed 0 bases, with 4 bases lying between them. CDR3 length: 13 residues. Here the CDR3 DNA reads TGTGCCATCAGTGTAAACTCTGGAAACACCATATATTTT. This sequence encodes CAISVNSGNTIYF.

The chain has TRBV5-4 and TRBJ2-1; D might be TRBD1 (7 bases). The CDR3 has 16 amino acids. Germline lookup yields CDR1 SGHNT and CDR2 YYREEE (reference sequence). V lost 1 base to trimming and J lost 2 bases, with 13 bases between them. CDR3 coding DNA: TGTGCCAGCAGCTTGTATGGCGGGACAGCCTACAATGAGCAGTTCTTC. The encoded protein is CASSLYGGTAYNEQFF.

This clone was counted a few times. In DNA form, the CDR3 reads TGTGCCAGTAGGGGGGTGGGAGACACCGGGGAGCTGTTTTTT. It encodes CASRGVGDTGELFF. V gene TRBV19 combines with J gene TRBJ2-2, with D possibly called TRBD1 or TRBD2 (5 bases each). CDR3 length: 14 amino acids. Germline loops: CDR1 LNHDA, CDR2 SQIVND (reference sequence). Trimming removed 6 bases at V and 3 bases at J, with 11 bases between.